This entry describes one TCR beta chain. Its target is not known. The data belong to a study of T cell repertoires in cytomegalovirus infection. One entry per CDR3 protein, called by TCRdb with MiXCR from the reads. In the table there are around 130,000 distinct CDR3 sequences, about 24% of which are singletons. The ends were cut back, 6 bases at V and 1 base at J, with 6 bases in the middle. The CDR3 has 12 residues. The sequencing sample was made of PBMCs, sequenced either directly or after in vitro stimulation (not recorded which). The chain uses TRBV12-3 or TRBV12-4 and TRBJ2-5, with D possibly matching TRBD1 (6 bases). This TCR derives from a human donor in good health (CMV status not recorded). Some clones in this sample may be carry-over from other donors' samples. The CDR3: CASRTGQETQYF. DNA of the CDR3: TGTGCCAGCAGGACAGGCCAAGAGACCCAGTACTTC.